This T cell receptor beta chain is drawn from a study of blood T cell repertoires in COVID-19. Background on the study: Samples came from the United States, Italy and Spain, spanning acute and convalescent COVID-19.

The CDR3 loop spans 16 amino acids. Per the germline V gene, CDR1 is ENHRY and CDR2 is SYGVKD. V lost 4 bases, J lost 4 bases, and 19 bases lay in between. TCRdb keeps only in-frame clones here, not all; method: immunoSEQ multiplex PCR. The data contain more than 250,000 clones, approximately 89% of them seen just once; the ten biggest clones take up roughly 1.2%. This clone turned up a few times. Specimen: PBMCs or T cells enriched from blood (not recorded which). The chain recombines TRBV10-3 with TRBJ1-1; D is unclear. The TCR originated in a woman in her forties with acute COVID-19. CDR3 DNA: TGTGCCATCAGTGGTTTCTTGTCAAACCGGGGCACTGAAGCTTTCTTT. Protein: CAISGFLSNRGTEAFF.